These 10 T cell receptor beta chains share one sample of origin, sequenced in a study of T cells in narcolepsy. The assay was immunoSEQ multiplex PCR, and TCRdb's table has in-frame clones only and misses some. The sample has 24,000 or so clones, roughly four fifths seen once. Sequenced: CD45RA- memory CD4+ T cells from PBMCs. The receptors were gathered from a human donor with narcolepsy.

This CDR3 reads CASSAAGVLNEQFF. As DNA, the CDR3 is TGCGCCAGCAGCGCGGCGGGGGTTTTAAATGAGCAGTTCTTC. This chain uses TRBV5-1 with TRBJ2-1; 7 bases fit TRBD2. Germline V gene lookup returns CDR1 SGHRS and CDR2 YFSETQ. The CDR3 contains 14 residues. V shed 4 bases, J shed 7 bases, and the junction held 8 bases outside the gene matches. The full variable domain, completed using reference TRBV5-1 and TRBJ2-1, is KAGVTQTPRYLIKTRGQQVTLSCSPISGHRSVSWYQQTPGQGLQFLFEYFSETQRNKGNFPGRFSGRQFSNSRSEMNVSTLELGDSALYLCASSAAGVLNEQFFGPGTRLTVL.

The genes are TRBV15 and TRBJ2-7; 11 bases are a match to TRBD2. This CDR3 is built from 16 residues. The germline CDR1 and CDR2 sequences are LNHNV and YYDKDF (reference sequence). Losses at the gene ends were 3 bases for V and 4 bases for J; bases not matched to a gene: 8. CDR3 in amino acids: CATSSRPSGRNYEQYF. In DNA, the CDR3 is TGTGCCACCAGCAGCCGACCTAGCGGGAGGAATTACGAGCAGTACTTC.

The chain recombines TRBV18 with TRBJ2-5, with 9 bases identical to TRBD2. Trimming took 3 bases from V and 0 from J; bases not matched to a gene: 11. CDR1 and CDR2 from the germline V gene are KGHSH and LQKENI. The CDR3 is made up of 18 amino acids. The CDR3 nucleotides read TGTGCCAGCTCACCTAAGCGGGGGGCCTCCACGTACCAAGAGACCCAGTACTTC. Translating it yields CASSPKRGASTYQETQYF.

The J gene is TRBJ2-6, the V gene TRBV7-3, with 12 bases identical to TRBD2. CDR1 is SGHTA and CDR2 is FQGTGA in the germline V gene. Trimming removed 4 bases from V and 2 bases from J; junction bases left unmatched: 9. The CDR3 contains 19 residues. CDR3 sequence: CASSSSTSGRFAGANVLTF. CDR3 sequence (DNA): TGTGCCAGCAGCTCCTCGACTAGCGGGAGATTCGCTGGGGCCAACGTCCTGACTTTC.

In its sample, this clone was seen once. V usage is TRBV28 and J usage is TRBJ1-1; D is uncertain. Germline V gene data show CDR1 as MDHEN and CDR2 as SYDVKM. V was shortened by 5 bases and J by 6 bases, with 22 bases between the two germline ends. The length of the CDR3 is 16 residues. The CDR3 nucleotides are TGTGCCAGCAGTCTCCGGGCGGGGTCCTCGGTCGCTGAAGCTTTCTTT. It codes for CASSLRAGSSVAEAFF.

The sample holds a few counts of this clone. The chain employs TRBV2 and TRBJ2-5; D gene unclear. Trimming stripped 4 bases from V and 4 bases from J, with 7 bases between. The CDR3 has 12 residues. CDR1 is SNHLY and CDR2 is FYNNEI in the germline V gene. As DNA, the CDR3 is TGTGCCAGCAGTGGCGGCGGAGAGACCCAGTACTTC. It is translated as CASSGGGETQYF.

J is TRBJ2-5 and V is TRBV6-6; possible D gene TRBD1, 5 bases. The CDR3 extends over 12 amino acids. The V end was cut by 4 bases, the J end by 3 bases, with 6 bases between. Germline V gene data show CDR1 as MNHNY and CDR2 as SVGAGI (reference sequence). In DNA, the CDR3 is TGTGCCAGCAGTTGGGGCAAAGAGACCCAGTACTTC. It encodes CASSWGKETQYF.

The chain carries TRBV19 and TRBJ2-7; tentatively, D is TRBD1 (6 bases). The CDR3 extends over 14 amino acids. Germline V CDR1 and CDR2: LNHDA, SQIVND (reference sequence). The ends were cut back, 3 bases at V and 2 bases at J, with 11 bases in the middle. The chain's CDR3 is CASSMERTAYEQYF. The CDR3 DNA is TGTGCCAGTAGTATGGAAAGGACAGCCTACGAGCAGTACTTC.

The genes are TRBV6-1 and TRBJ1-1; D is unclear. The V end lost 4 bases, the J end lost 5 bases, and 11 bases lay between the germline ends. Germline V lookup: CDR1 MNHNS, CDR2 SASEGT. The CDR3 has 13 residues. This CDR3 reads CASSVKVGTEAFF. The CDR3 nucleotides read TGTGCCAGCAGTGTCAAAGTTGGAACTGAAGCTTTCTTT.

This chain connects TRBV6-5 to TRBJ1-2, with 7 bases matching TRBD1. V lost 0 bases, J lost 5 bases, and 9 bases stayed unmatched. The CDR3 loop spans 16 amino acids. Germline CDR1 MNHEY, CDR2 SVGAGI. The CDR3 loop reads CASSYSRTGGGYGYTF. The CDR3 nucleotides are TGTGCCAGCAGTTACTCCAGGACAGGAGGGGGGTATGGCTACACCTTC.